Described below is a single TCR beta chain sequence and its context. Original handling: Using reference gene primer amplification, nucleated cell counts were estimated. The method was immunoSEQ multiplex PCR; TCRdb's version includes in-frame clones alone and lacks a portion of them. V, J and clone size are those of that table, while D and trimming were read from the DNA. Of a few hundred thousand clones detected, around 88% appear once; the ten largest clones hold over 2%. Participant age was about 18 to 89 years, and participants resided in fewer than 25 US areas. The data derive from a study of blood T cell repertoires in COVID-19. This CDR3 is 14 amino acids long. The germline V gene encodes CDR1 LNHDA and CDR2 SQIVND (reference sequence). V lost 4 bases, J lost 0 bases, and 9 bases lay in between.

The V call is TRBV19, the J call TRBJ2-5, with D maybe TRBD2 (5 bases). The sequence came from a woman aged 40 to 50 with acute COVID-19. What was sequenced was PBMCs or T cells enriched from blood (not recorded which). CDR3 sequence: CASSNREYQETQYF. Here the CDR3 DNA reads TGTGCCAGTAGTAATAGGGAGTACCAAGAGACCCAGTACTTC. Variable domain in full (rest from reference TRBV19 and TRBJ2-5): DGGITQSPKYLFRKEGQNVTLSCEQNLNHDAMYWYRQDPGQGLRLIYYSQIVNDFQKGDIAEGYSVSREKKESFPLTVTSAQKNPTAFYLCASSNREYQETQYFGPGTRLLVL.